The 16 T cell receptor beta chains below come from one sample, sequenced in a study of cytomegalovirus exposure and HLA in healthy donors. PCR employed 60 Vbeta and 13 Jbeta primers. Measured with immunoSEQ multiplex PCR; TCRdb has only the in-frame clones, and not every one. There are some 180,000 clones in the sample; 80% occur only once, and 1.5% to 2% lies in the top ten. Sequencing was performed on PBMCs. These receptors all stem from a woman aged 25 to 39 in good health and CMV-seronegative.

The genes are TRBV21-1 and TRBJ2-2; the table's D call of TRBD2 was not tested on the DNA. TRBV21-1 is listed as a pseudogene. This CDR3 is built from 16 residues. The CDR3 loop reads CASSNEGTTDTGELFF. In nucleotides, the CDR3 is TGTGCCAGCAGCAACGAGGGTACTACGGACACCGGGGAGCTGTTTTTT.

V is TRBV6-4 and J is TRBJ2-3; D might be TRBD2 (7 bases). V shed 6 bases and J shed 1 base, with 17 bases lying between them. The CDR3 is 16 residues long. The germline V gene encodes CDR1 MRHNA and CDR2 SNTAGT. CDR3 in amino acids: CASSPLGGPGTDTQYF. The CDR3 nucleotides are TGTGCCAGCAGCCCTCTCGGGGGGCCAGGCACAGATACGCAGTATTTT.

This chain uses TRBV6-6 with TRBJ2-7; D is ambiguous. The V gene lost 2 bases and the J gene lost 3 bases, with 14 bases spanning the gap. The CDR3 is made up of 15 amino acids. Germline V lookup: CDR1 MNHNY, CDR2 SVGAGI (reference sequence). The CDR3 protein is CASSYPAGASYEQYF. For the CDR3, the DNA is TGTGCCAGCAGTTACCCTGCCGGTGCAAGCTACGAGCAGTACTTC.

The rearrangement joins TRBV5-1 to TRBJ1-5; 7 positions agree with TRBD1. The V gene's germline CDR1 is SGHRS and CDR2 YFSETQ. Germline trimming cut 4 bases from V and 2 bases from J; bases unmatched to any gene: 6. This CDR3 region has 15 residues. The CDR3 nucleotides are TGCGCCAGCAGCCCGACAGGGCTTGGCAATCAGCCCCAGCATTTT. Its protein is CASSPTGLGNQPQHF.

This clone appeared a few times. The chain couples TRBV21-1 to TRBJ2-1; the table's D call, TRBD1, was not checked against the DNA. TRBV21-1 is noted as a pseudogene. This CDR3 has 14 residues. CDR3 sequence reads: CASSKEAGLIEQFF. The CDR3 DNA is TGTGCCAGCAGCAAAGAAGCAGGGTTGATTGAGCAGTTCTTC.

V and J are TRBV5-6 and TRBJ2-3, with D possibly being TRBD1 (6 bases). Between the trimmed V and J ends, which lost 7 bases and 6 bases, there was a span of 15 bases. The germline gives CDR1 SGHDT, CDR2 YYEEEE. The CDR3 loop spans 13 amino acids. The CDR3 bases are TGTGCCAGCCACCGGGACACCAGGGATACGCAGTATTTT. Its protein is CASHRDTRDTQYF.

The genes are TRBV5-1 and TRBJ1-2, with D perhaps TRBD1 (5 bases). From germline, CDR1 is SGHRS and CDR2 YFSETQ. The CDR3 totals 14 residues. The V and J ends lost 3 bases and 4 bases respectively, with 13 bases between them. The CDR3 DNA is TGCGCCAGCAGCTCTGCAGGGCCCTCCTATGGCTACACCTTC. It codes for CASSSAGPSYGYTF.

The chain is built from TRBV4-3 and TRBJ2-5, with 9 bases fitting TRBD2. The germline gives CDR1 LGHNA, CDR2 YSLEER. The CDR3 is made up of 18 amino acids. V was pared by 2 bases and J by 5 bases, with 15 bases of the junction left unmatched. This chain's CDR3 is CASSQSLMRGGSRETQYF. CDR3 in DNA: TGCGCCAGCAGCCAATCACTAATGCGGGGGGGGTCAAGGGAGACCCAGTACTTC.

V usage is TRBV7-3 and J usage is TRBJ1-2; 12 nucleotides match TRBD1. The CDR3 has 14 amino acids. From germline, CDR1 is SGHTA and CDR2 FQGTGA. Losses at the gene ends were 5 bases for V and 8 bases for J; bases not matched to a gene: 6. CDR3 amino acids: CASSPGQGAGGYTF. The CDR3 bases are TGTGCCAGCAGCCCGGGACAGGGGGCGGGCGGCTACACCTTC. Looking up the rest from reference TRBV7-3 and TRBJ1-2 gives the full variable domain: GAGVSQTPSNKVTEKGKYVELRCDPISGHTALYWYRQSLGQGPEFLIYFQGTGAADDSGLPNDRFFAVRPEGSVSTLKIQRTERGDSAVYLCASSPGQGAGGYTFGSGTRLTVV.

V gene TRBV5-1 combines with J gene TRBJ1-6, with D possibly matching TRBD1 (5 bases). CDR1 and CDR2 from the germline V gene are SGHRS and YFSETQ. The CDR3 has 17 amino acids. V was trimmed by 0 bases and J by 9 bases, leaving 19 bases between them. CDR3 protein: CASSLVGSGGTASPLHF. The DNA for the CDR3 is TGCGCCAGCAGCTTGGTAGGTTCGGGGGGTACGGCTTCACCCCTCCACTTT.

The rearrangement uses TRBV7-2 and TRBJ2-3; 8 positions agree with TRBD2. J was trimmed by 4 bases and V by 5 bases; bases with no gene match: 8. Germline CDR1 is SGHTA and CDR2 is FQGNSA. The CDR3 is made up of 15 amino acids. CDR3 DNA sequence: TGTGCCAGCAGCCCCACCGGGGGGGCCGCAGATACGCAGTATTTT. Encoded protein: CASSPTGGAADTQYF.

The CDR3 coding sequence is TGTGCCTGGAGTGGAATCGGGGCGGGGAATCAGCCCCAGCATTTT. Translating it yields CAWSGIGAGNQPQHF. The chain is built from TRBV30 and TRBJ1-5; D perhaps matches TRBD1 (5 bases). From germline, CDR1 is GTSNPN and CDR2 SVGIG (reference sequence). Trimming removed 1 base from V and 4 bases from J, with 14 bases in between. CDR3 length equals 15 residues. The whole variable domain, filled in from reference TRBV30 and TRBJ1-5, reads SQTIHQWPATLVQPVGSPLSLECTVEGTSNPNLYWYRQAAGRGLQLLFYSVGIGQISSEVPQNLSASRPQDRQFILSSKKLLLSDSGFYLCAWSGIGAGNQPQHFGDGTRLSIL.

Worth noting for this clone: Additional DNA sequences in this sample encode the identical CDR3. The CDR3 protein is CASSVAPSGGTDTQYF. The CDR3 bases are TGTGCCAGCAGCGTAGCGCCTAGCGGGGGTACAGATACGCAGTATTTT. The rearrangement links TRBV9 to TRBJ2-3, with TRBD2 matching over 10 bases. The CDR3 extends over 16 amino acids. Germline CDR1 and CDR2: SGDLS and YYNGEE. Losses at the gene ends were 0 bases for V and 3 bases for J; bases not matched to a gene: 4. The full variable domain, rest sourced from reference TRBV9 and TRBJ2-3, is DSGVTQTPKHLITATGQRVTLRCSPRSGDLSVYWYQQSLDQGLQFLIQYYNGEERAKGNILERFSAQQFPDLHSELNLSSLELGDSALYFCASSVAPSGGTDTQYFGPGTRLTVL.

This sequence joins TRBV2 and TRBJ1-3; the D is unclear. CDR3 length: 15 amino acids. The germline V and J ends were trimmed by 1 base and 0 bases, with 7 bases remaining between them. Germline V gives CDR1 SNHLY, CDR2 FYNNEI. Here the CDR3 reads CASSEDRFSGNTIYF. The CDR3, as DNA: TGTGCCAGCAGTGAAGACCGGTTCTCTGGAAACACCATATATTTT.

V usage is TRBV6-6 and J usage is TRBJ2-1; D is perhaps TRBD1 (5 bases). Germline CDR1 reads MNHNY; CDR2 reads SVGAGI (reference sequence). V lost 3 bases to trimming and J lost 1 base, with 10 bases between them. This CDR3 is 15 amino acids long. The CDR3 sequence: CASSYGDSSYNEQFF. In nucleotides, the CDR3 is TGTGCCAGCAGTTATGGAGACAGTTCCTACAATGAGCAGTTCTTC.

CDR3 coding DNA: TGTGCCAGCAGCTTAGCGAGCGCGGATGTCTATGGCTACACCTTC. Protein product: CASSLASADVYGYTF. The chain employs TRBV7-9 and TRBJ1-2, with D unresolved. CDR3 length: 15 residues. With 0 bases removed from V and 4 bases from J, the gap between germline ends came to 12 bases. CDR1 is SEHNR and CDR2 is FQNEAQ in the germline V gene (reference sequence).